Below are 22 T cell receptor beta chains sequenced from a single sample in a study of technical replicates of blood from several donors. The repertoire was sequenced with immunoSEQ multiplex PCR; TCRdb's copy has only in-frame clones and lacks some. Found here are 74,000 or so clones, just over 95% of them singletons; the top ten hold nearly 0.2%. Sequencing was performed on T cells isolated from PBMCs. Source of these receptors: a human donor in good health.

CDR3 bases: TGTGCCGCGAGCGGGGGCGCTAACTATGGCTACACCTTC. Protein sequence: CAASGGANYGYTF. V is TRBV28 and J is TRBJ1-2; tentatively, D is TRBD1 (6 bases). V dropped 11 bases and J dropped 0 bases, with 13 bases sitting between them. CDR3 length: 13 amino acids. Per germline, CDR1 MDHEN and CDR2 SYDVKM.

J is TRBJ2-7 and V is TRBV10-1, with 8 bases aligning to TRBD1. The CDR3 extends over 16 amino acids. In germline, CDR1 is WNHNN, CDR2 SYGVQD (reference sequence). The V gene end was trimmed by 1 base and the J gene end by 2 bases; junction bases not matched to a gene: 7. In DNA form, the CDR3 reads TGCGCCAGCAGTGAGTTGTTGACAGGGGACACCTACGAGCAGTACTTC. It is translated as CASSELLTGDTYEQYF.

The genes are TRBV9 and TRBJ2-7, with D possibly TRBD1 on 5 matching bases. The CDR3 consists of 13 residues. The germline V gene encodes CDR1 SGDLS and CDR2 YYNGEE. V was shortened by 0 bases and J by 7 bases, with 11 bases between the two germline ends. CDR3 bases: TGTGCCAGCAGCGTAGAGCCCCCAGGGGAGCAGTACTTC. Protein sequence: CASSVEPPGEQYF.

This chain links TRBV11-2 with TRBJ2-5, with 7 nucleotides matching TRBD2. V shed 5 bases, J shed 1 base, and the junction held 4 bases outside the gene matches. The CDR3 extends over 14 amino acids. CDR1 and CDR2 (germline): SGHAT, FQNNGV. The CDR3 DNA is TGTGCCAGCAGCCCCAGACTAGCCCAAGAGACCCAGTACTTC. As protein: CASSPRLAQETQYF. Based on the CDR3 plus reference TRBV11-2 and TRBJ2-5, the full variable domain is EAGVAQSPRYKIIEKRQSVAFWCNPISGHATLYWYQQILGQGPKLLIQFQNNGVVDDSQLPKDRFSAERLKGVDSTLKIQPAKLEDSAVYLCASSPRLAQETQYFGPGTRLLVL.

The chain has TRBV11-2 and TRBJ1-2; perhaps TRBD1 as D (6 bases). The germline V gene has CDR1 SGHAT and CDR2 FQNNGV. This CDR3 contains 14 residues. V gave up 3 bases and J gave up 5 bases, with 13 bases separating them. This chain's CDR3 is CASSFLATGYGYTF. Written as DNA, the CDR3 is TGTGCCAGCAGCTTCCTCGCGACAGGATATGGCTACACCTTC.

J is TRBJ2-2 and V is TRBV5-1, with a tentative D call TRBD2 (7 bases). The CDR3 has 15 amino acids. V was clipped by 2 bases and J by 4 bases, with 12 bases between them. CDR1 is SGHRS and CDR2 is YFSETQ in the germline V gene. The CDR3 nucleotides are TGCGCCAGCAGCTTCGGGGGGCGCGGCACCGGGGAGCTGTTTTTT. It codes for CASSFGGRGTGELFF.

The rearrangement joins TRBV13 to TRBJ1-1; D ambiguous. CDR1 and CDR2 from the germline V gene are PRHDT and FYEKMQ (reference sequence). V was shortened by 0 bases and J by 3 bases, with 8 bases between the two germline ends. CDR3 length equals 14 residues. This chain's CDR3 is CASSLGRRDTEAFF. CDR3 bases: TGTGCCAGCAGCTTAGGGCGGAGGGACACTGAAGCTTTCTTT.

This chain connects TRBV28 to TRBJ1-5, with D tentatively TRBD1 (5 bases). The CDR3 is 15 amino acids. Germline V gives CDR1 MDHEN, CDR2 SYDVKM. Trimming took 4 bases from V and 9 from J, leaving 19 bases between them. CDR3 residues: CASSSPGPGSGPQHF. In DNA, the CDR3 is TGTGCCAGCAGTTCACCAGGGCCCGGTTCTGGGCCCCAGCATTTT.

The chain uses TRBV5-1 and TRBJ1-4; D call uncertain. Between the trimmed V and J ends, which lost 1 base and 3 bases, there was a span of 7 bases. The CDR3 loop spans 14 amino acids. Germline-derived CDR1 and CDR2 are SGHRS and YFSETQ. The CDR3 is CASSLRHPNEKLFF. CDR3 coding DNA: TGCGCCAGCAGCTTGCGACACCCTAATGAAAAACTGTTTTTT.

The chain joins TRBV4-2 to TRBJ2-1, with 11 nucleotides matching TRBD2. The CDR3 runs 16 residues. The germline V gene encodes CDR1 LGHNA and CDR2 YNFKEQ. J gave up 4 bases and V 0 bases, and 2 bases lay outside the gene matches. Written as DNA, the CDR3 is TGTGCCAGCAGCCAAGAGGGACTAGCGGAATACAATGAGCAGTTCTTC. Its translation is CASSQEGLAEYNEQFF.

The chain joins TRBV5-1 to TRBJ2-1; tentatively, D is TRBD1 (5 bases). Looked up from germline, CDR1 is SGHRS and CDR2 is YFSETQ. Trimming pared 0 bases from V and 8 bases from J, leaving 9 bases between. The CDR3 is 13 amino acids. CDR3 loop: CASSLDQGYEQFF. Here the CDR3 DNA reads TGCGCCAGCAGCTTGGATCAGGGCTATGAGCAGTTCTTC.

The J gene is TRBJ2-1, the V gene TRBV28, with 13 bases fitting TRBD2. With V trimmed by 6 bases and J by 3 bases, 5 bases remained unmatched. This CDR3 has 16 residues. CDR1 is MDHEN and CDR2 is SYDVKM in the germline V gene. The CDR3 loop is CASSLWTSGGYNEQFF. The CDR3 DNA is TGTGCCAGCAGCCTCTGGACTAGCGGGGGCTACAATGAGCAGTTCTTC.

The chain recombines TRBV6-6 with TRBJ2-2; 10 nucleotides align to TRBD2. The germline V gene has CDR1 MNHNY and CDR2 SVGAGI (reference sequence). The CDR3 covers 15 residues. V was clipped by 6 bases and J by 3 bases; unmatched bases: 4. CDR3 residues: CASRRTSGDTGELFF. CDR3 sequence (DNA): TGTGCCAGCAGGCGAACTAGCGGGGACACCGGGGAGCTGTTTTTT.

The chain links TRBV27 to TRBJ2-3; 9 nucleotides match TRBD1. Germline CDR1 and CDR2: MNHEY and SMNVEV (reference sequence). This CDR3 contains 15 residues. With V trimmed by 5 bases and J by 3 bases, 6 bases remained unmatched. DNA for the CDR3: TGTGCCAGCAGTCTCGGGACAGGGCGGACAGATACGCAGTATTTT. Amino acid sequence: CASSLGTGRTDTQYF.

CDR3 in amino acids: CASSPRGSADNEQFF. CDR3 nucleotides: TGTGCCAGCTCACCACGCGGGAGCGCAGACAATGAGCAGTTCTTC. This chain connects TRBV18 to TRBJ2-1; 7 bases match TRBD2. With V trimmed by 1 base and J by 5 bases, 5 bases remained unmatched. CDR1 and CDR2 (germline): KGHSH, LQKENI. The CDR3 consists of 15 residues.

This chain joins TRBV29-1 and TRBJ1-4, with D possibly TRBD1 on 6 matching bases. Germline V gene lookup returns CDR1 SQVTM and CDR2 ANQGSEA. This CDR3 has 14 residues. Trimming cost V 7 bases and J 0 bases, with 12 bases left between them. The CDR3 region has the DNA TGCAGCGCCAGGACAGTTGCAACTAATGAAAAACTGTTTTTT. Translated, it gives CSARTVATNEKLFF.

V and J are TRBV28 and TRBJ2-6; TRBD1 matches 9 bases. Germline V gene lookup returns CDR1 MDHEN and CDR2 SYDVKM. This CDR3 region has 18 residues. V dropped 5 bases and J dropped 2; count of bases not matched to a gene: 10. The CDR3 reads CASSPRQGVRPGANVLTF. The CDR3 DNA reads TGTGCCAGCAGTCCCCGACAGGGGGTACGCCCTGGGGCCAACGTCCTGACTTTC.

J is TRBJ2-1 and V is TRBV28, with TRBD2 identical over 13 bases. The ends lost 9 bases at V and 8 bases at J; junction bases unmatched: 19. The CDR3 covers 18 residues. Looked up from germline, CDR1 is MDHEN and CDR2 is SYDVKM. CDR3 DNA: TGTGCCAGTGACACCAGACTAGCGGGAGGCCCTCTAGGGTATGAGCAGTTCTTC. As protein: CASDTRLAGGPLGYEQFF.

The chain recombines TRBV7-8 with TRBJ1-1; 8 bases fit TRBD1. There are 12 residues in the CDR3. Germline-derived CDR1 and CDR2 are SGHVS and FQNEAQ. Trimming took 5 bases from V and 5 from J; bases not matched to a gene: 1. The CDR3 spells CASSTGGTEAFF. CDR3 coding DNA: TGTGCCAGCAGCACAGGGGGTACTGAAGCTTTCTTT.

The chain couples TRBV29-1 to TRBJ2-1; a possible D gene is TRBD1 (6 bases). Germline CDR1 is SQVTM and CDR2 is ANQGSEA. The CDR3 has 14 amino acids. Trimming took 6 bases from V and 7 from J, leaving 19 bases between them. The CDR3 nucleotides read TGCAGCGTCAACAGGGACCCCGGGCGGAATGAGCAGTTCTTC. This encodes CSVNRDPGRNEQFF.

The J gene is TRBJ2-1, the V gene TRBV5-1; 11 bases are a match to TRBD2. Per the germline V gene, CDR1 is SGHRS and CDR2 is YFSETQ. V dropped 3 bases and J dropped 2; count of bases not matched to a gene: 10. CDR3 size: 18 residues. The CDR3 bases are TGCGCCAGCAGCTCGTCAATCGGGACTAGCGGAACCTACAATGAGCAGTTCTTC. As protein: CASSSSIGTSGTYNEQFF.

As to this clone: At one end the junction does not follow the germline gene, possibly because of a read error. The chain is built from TRBV7-6 and TRBJ2-3; D might be TRBD2 (6 bases). This CDR3 region has 13 residues. Germline values: CDR1 SGHVS, CDR2 FNYEAQ. DNA of the CDR3: TGTGCCAGCAGCCGCTCCGTGTCGGGAGAACGGGCTTTT. This translates into CASSRSVSGERAF.